Following are 23 T cell receptor beta chains from one sample sequenced in a study of T cells in Graves' hyperthyroidism and ophthalmopathy. RNA transcripts provided the source from which TCR beta CDR3 regions were amplified. The HTBI primer set was used in a first-round RT-PCR of the TCR CDR3. Each CDR3 protein is one row after TCRdb ran MiXCR on the multiplex PCR reads. The sample yields fewer than 750,000 distinct CDR3 sequences, approximately 14% seen once. Source material: blood. These receptors were obtained from a woman in her 50s with Graves' ophthalmopathy.

The V gene is TRBV10-3, the J gene TRBJ1-1, with D uncertain. Per the germline V gene, CDR1 is ENHRY and CDR2 is SYGVKD. V lost 2 bases and J 5 bases, leaving 6 bases between the germline ends. CDR3 size: 12 residues. CDR3 in amino acids: CAISEPGTEAFF. CDR3 DNA sequence: TGTGCCATCAGTGAGCCGGGTACTGAAGCTTTCTTT.

This clonotype was seen at least ten times. V is TRBV4-2 and J is TRBJ2-1, with 8 nucleotides matching TRBD2. The germline CDR1 and CDR2 sequences are LGHNA and YNFKEQ. The CDR3 length is 16 residues. Unmatched junction bases numbered 4, after V lost 3 bases and J lost 0 bases. CDR3 region: CASSQSGSLSYNEQFF. The CDR3 DNA reads as TGTGCCAGCAGCCAGAGCGGGAGCCTCTCCTACAATGAGCAGTTCTTC.

The chain joins TRBV11-3 to TRBJ2-3; 11 nucleotides match TRBD2. This CDR3 is 18 amino acids long. The germline V gene encodes CDR1 SGHNT and CDR2 YENEEA. The ends lost 0 bases at V and 7 bases at J; junction bases unmatched: 12. In DNA form, the CDR3 reads TGTGCCAGCAGCTTAGATAATGTTGGGGCTAGCGGGAGGAATACGCAGTATTTT. Residues: CASSLDNVGASGRNTQYF.

A remark on this clonotype: Compared with germline, one end of the junction differs, possibly owing to a read error. The chain has TRBV12-3 or TRBV12-4 and TRBJ2-1; 9 bases fit TRBD2. The CDR3 is made up of 15 amino acids. The CDR3 loop is CASSIAGAGYNEQFF. DNA for the CDR3: TGTGCCAGCAGTATAGCGGGAGCTGGATACAATGAGCAGTTCTTC.

This clonotype was counted between two and nine times. The V call is TRBV7-9, the J call TRBJ2-7; D remains unclear. This CDR3 spans 11 amino acids. The ends were cut back, 4 bases at V and 5 bases at J, with 6 bases in the middle. The germline V gene has CDR1 SEHNR and CDR2 FQNEAQ (reference sequence). In nucleotides, the CDR3 is TGTGCCAGCAGCTACTATGACGAGCAGTACTTC. It codes for CASSYYDEQYF.

This chain uses TRBV9 with TRBJ1-6; D possibly corresponds to TRBD1 (5 bases). Germline values: CDR1 SGDLS, CDR2 YYNGEE. The CDR3 spans 15 residues. Deletions cut 2 bases from V and 7 bases from J, with 13 bases between. DNA of the CDR3: TGTGCCAGCAGCGTGGGGGGGGTAGGAAATTCACCCCTCCACTTT. Residues: CASSVGGVGNSPLHF.

About this clonotype: With a much larger clone just one base away, this may be a read error. The chain uses TRBV7-3 and TRBJ2-2; D not certain. Trimming cost V 4 bases and J 5 bases, with 8 bases left between them. The CDR3 is 13 residues long. Germline lookup yields CDR1 SGHTA and CDR2 FQGTGA. The CDR3 reads CASSSGHTGELFF. The CDR3 bases are TGTGCCAGCAGCTCAGGTCATACCGGGGAGCTGTTTTTT.

The sample holds many counts of this clonotype. The genes are TRBV18 and TRBJ2-7; TRBD1 matches 7 bases. V lost 2 bases and J lost 5; bases outside the gene matches: 6. CDR3 length: 14 residues. Germline CDR1 and CDR2: KGHSH and LQKENI. The CDR3 loop reads CASSPEQGRNEQYF. The DNA for the CDR3 is TGTGCCAGCTCACCAGAACAGGGGCGGAACGAGCAGTACTTC.

The rearrangement links TRBV2 to TRBJ2-7, with 8 nucleotides matching TRBD2. The germline CDR1 and CDR2 sequences are SNHLY and FYNNEI. J was trimmed by 7 bases and V by 6 bases; bases with no gene match: 8. The CDR3 length is 13 residues. DNA for the CDR3: TGTGCCAGCAGGGACGTAGCGGGACGGGAGCAGTACTTC. It yields the protein CASRDVAGREQYF.

This clonotype was seen ten or more times. The chain employs TRBV5-1 and TRBJ2-3; 10 bases map to TRBD2. Germline values: CDR1 SGHRS, CDR2 YFSETQ. There are 15 residues in the CDR3. After removal of 7 bases from V and 3 bases from J, the junction contained 8 bases not matched to a gene. CDR3: CASSSSGRETDTQYF. CDR3 DNA sequence: TGCGCCAGCTCCTCTAGCGGGAGAGAAACAGATACGCAGTATTTT.

This clonotype was seen more than once but under ten times. The chain couples TRBV2 to TRBJ2-7, with TRBD2 matching over 8 bases. Germline V gene sequence: CDR1 SNHLY, CDR2 FYNNEI. With V trimmed by 2 bases and J by 3 bases, 6 bases remained unmatched. There are 15 residues in the CDR3. CDR3 sequence reads: CASSEPTSANYEQYF. The DNA of the CDR3 is TGTGCCAGCAGTGAACCGACTAGCGCGAACTACGAGCAGTACTTC.

This clonotype was seen a handful of times. The J gene is TRBJ2-2, the V gene TRBV12-3 or TRBV12-4; D call uncertain. This CDR3 region has 15 residues. Trimming removed 5 bases at V and 6 bases at J, with 16 bases between. The CDR3 loop reads CASSQSFAYAGELFF. The CDR3 coding sequence is TGTGCCAGCAGTCAGAGTTTCGCCTACGCCGGGGAGCTGTTTTTT.

The sample holds many counts of this clonotype. The chain couples TRBV27 to TRBJ1-5; D gene unclear. Germline V CDR1 and CDR2: MNHEY, SMNVEV (reference sequence). V lost 0 bases and J lost 6, with 6 bases in between. The CDR3 covers 13 residues. CDR3 residues: CASSLSGFQPQHF. The CDR3 nucleotides are TGTGCCAGCAGTTTATCTGGGTTTCAGCCCCAGCATTTT.

This clonotype was seen ten or more times. This chain joins TRBV27 and TRBJ1-1, with D possibly being TRBD1 (5 bases). Between the trimmed V and J ends, which lost 4 bases and 3 bases, there was a span of 12 bases. This CDR3 is 14 amino acids long. The germline CDR1 and CDR2 sequences are MNHEY and SMNVEV (reference sequence). CDR3 protein: CASSSGFEDTEAFF. In DNA form, the CDR3 reads TGTGCCAGCAGTTCAGGGTTTGAGGACACTGAAGCTTTCTTT.

Many counts were recorded for this clonotype. The V gene is TRBV20-1, the J gene TRBJ2-3; TRBD2 matches 12 bases. The CDR3 length is 15 residues. From germline, CDR1 is DFQATT and CDR2 SNEGSKA (reference sequence). The V and J ends lost 4 bases and 0 bases, in that order; junction bases with no gene match: 2. The CDR3 reads CSAKGTSGSTDTQYF. The CDR3 bases are TGCAGTGCTAAAGGGACTAGCGGGAGCACAGATACGCAGTATTTT.

This clonotype was detected a few times. The V and J genes are TRBV4-3 and TRBJ2-1; 12 nucleotides match TRBD2. The CDR3 spans 17 residues. Germline trimming cut 1 base from V and 2 bases from J; bases unmatched to any gene: 3. Germline V gives CDR1 LGHNA, CDR2 YSLEER. The CDR3 spells CASSQGTSGATYNEQFF. CDR3 coding DNA: TGCGCCAGCAGCCAAGGGACTAGCGGGGCGACCTACAATGAGCAGTTCTTC.

This clonotype showed up many times. This chain links TRBV6-5 with TRBJ2-7; a possible D gene is TRBD1 (6 bases). Looked up from germline, CDR1 is MNHEY and CDR2 is SVGAGI. The CDR3 is made up of 17 amino acids. V dropped 0 bases and J dropped 2 bases, with 17 bases sitting between them. The DNA of the CDR3 is TGTGCCAGCAGTTACTCGGGACACCTAACCAAAACCTACGAGCAGTACTTC. Its protein is CASSYSGHLTKTYEQYF.

The V gene is TRBV19, the J gene TRBJ1-4, with no clear D. With 6 bases removed from V and 2 bases from J, the gap between germline ends came to 10 bases. In germline, CDR1 is LNHDA, CDR2 SQIVND (reference sequence). This CDR3 is 14 amino acids long. CDR3 in DNA: TGTGCCAGTAGCCAACAGAGCACTAATGAAAAACTGTTTTTT. This codes for CASSQQSTNEKLFF.

This clonotype appeared many times. This chain uses TRBV6-2 or TRBV6-3 with TRBJ2-1; no definite D call. Trimming pared 0 bases from V and 5 bases from J, leaving 5 bases between. This CDR3 has 13 amino acids. CDR1 is MNHEY, CDR2 SVGEGT, per germline. CDR3 residues: CASSYSKNNEQFF. As DNA, the CDR3 is TGTGCCAGCAGTTACTCGAAGAACAATGAGCAGTTCTTC.

Ten or more counts support this clonotype. V and J are TRBV18 and TRBJ2-2; D tentatively fits TRBD1 or TRBD2 (5 bases each). Between the trimmed V and J ends, which lost 3 bases and 1 base, there was a span of 6 bases. Germline V gene data show CDR1 as KGHSH and CDR2 as LQKENI. The CDR3 sequence is 14 residues long. Here the CDR3 DNA reads TGTGCCAGCTCACCGGGGGTGAACACCGGGGAGCTGTTTTTT. Amino acids: CASSPGVNTGELFF. Full variable domain (rest looked up from reference TRBV18 and TRBJ2-2): NAGVMQNPRHLVRRRGQEARLRCSPMKGHSHVYWYRQLPEEGLKFMVYLQKENIIDESGMPKERFSAEFPKEGPSILRIQQVVRGDSAAYFCASSPGVNTGELFFGEGSRLTVL.

Many counts were recorded for this clonotype. The V and J genes are TRBV4-3 and TRBJ2-7; possibly TRBD1 or TRBD2 for D (5 bases each). The CDR3 runs 15 residues. Trimming stripped 0 bases from V and 4 bases from J, with 13 bases between. The germline gives CDR1 LGHNA, CDR2 YSLEER. DNA for the CDR3: TGCGCCAGCAGCCAAGATCTCGGGACGGCATACGAGCAGTACTTC. This translates into CASSQDLGTAYEQYF.

Many counts were recorded for this clonotype. V usage is TRBV7-2 and J usage is TRBJ2-7, with D perhaps being TRBD1 or TRBD2 (7 bases each). Germline loops: CDR1 SGHTA, CDR2 FQGNSA. The CDR3 loop spans 14 amino acids. Trimming took off 4 bases at V and 5 bases at J, with 15 bases between the two ends. CDR3 sequence (DNA): TGTGCCAGCAGCTATACAGGGGACTACCACGAGCAGTACTTC. This sequence encodes CASSYTGDYHEQYF.

This clonotype was observed at least ten times. The CDR3 DNA follows: TGCGCCAGCAGCCCCGCGAGGACAGGGGCCAGTGAGACCCAGTACTTC. It translates to CASSPARTGASETQYF. The rearrangement joins TRBV5-1 to TRBJ2-5, with 9 positions matching TRBD1. The CDR3 sequence is 16 residues long. Trimming at V came to 4 bases and at J to 5 bases, leaving 12 bases not matched to a gene. Germline V lookup: CDR1 SGHRS, CDR2 YFSETQ.